This T cell receptor beta chain originates from a study of T cells in women clearing cervical HPV infection (dated by TCRdb to 2017 to 2018). Some background on the complete study: The cases were some 27 women with histologically confirmed HPV16-related CIN3 or worse, and 2 of these cases were invasive cancers. The roughly 25 controls were women who cleared a single incident HPV16 infection within 12 months without developing precancer or cancer. Blood from cases was drawn at the visit where the lesion was first identified, while blood from controls was drawn once the infection was no longer detected. For cases, a median interval of about 150 days, with an interquartile range of roughly 80 to 200 days, was observed between lesion detection and blood sampling. Since HLA typing was available for only a few women, HLA type could not be ruled out as a confounder. The exploratory proof-of-principle case-control study was nested within the Guanacaste HPV Natural History Study in Costa Rica and compared TCR repertoires across cervical HPV16 outcomes. Cases were matched to controls by age within five years and by the year the sample was collected. Cases had a median age of approximately 35 years compared with approximately 40 for controls, and baseline characteristics showed no significant differences between the groups. The parent cohort enrolled 10,000 to 11,000 women aged 18 or older in Guanacaste, Costa Rica, in about 1992 to 1994 and followed the women for less than nine years. Five blinded duplicates per group were added as quality controls, so that approximately 60 samples were obtained: some 50 participants and 10 replicates.

Worth noting for this clone: The antigen this receptor binds is unknown. The read ends 3 residues early relative to the CDR3; the germline J gene fills the gap.

Germline trimming: 3 bases from V, 7 bases from J; junction bases outside gene matches: 9. Including cysteine and phenylalanine, the CDR3 has 16 amino acids. Sequencing covers 39 bases of the CDR3, shown here with the frame starting at base 1. CDR1 and CDR2 are drawn from the germline V gene (reference sequence): LNHDA, SQIVND. The immunoSEQ assay used multiplex PCR to amplify TCR beta CDR3 regions from an average of about 1,200 ng of genomic DNA per sample. To correct primer bias, the assay used a complete synthetic TCR repertoire to set an amplification baseline. The amplicons were sequenced using the Illumina platform. Processing in the source paper ran as follows. Sequences were error-corrected by clustering with frequency ratios and a modified nearest-neighbor algorithm and were then analyzed in the immunoSEQ Analyzer with IMGT gene definitions. At each rarefaction depth, TCR richness and evenness were averaged across 20 rarefaction repeats, and samples with fewer sequences than that depth were excluded. V, D and J gene relative abundances were compared between groups with Wilcoxon rank sum tests, applying FDR correction. In the blinded duplicates, the intraclass correlation was around 96% for TCR richness and averaged about 73% across more than 65 gene segments. The immuneACCESS repertoire file appears here via TCRdb, limited to in-frame rearrangements. These files lack a portion of the clones; in checked studies, under half of the deficit traces to unresolved V genes, and the cause of the others is not known. V, J and clone size are those of that table, while D and trimming were read from the DNA. The sample's own table lists under 35,000 clones. Of the sample, 1.5% to 2% falls within the top ten clones.

Findings and caveats that apply to the study as a whole: The cross-sectional design could not show whether the associations came before the infection or were a result of it, and neither effector/memory subsets nor HPV-specific T cells were isolated. Lower TRBV6-7 relative abundance was observed in cases than in controls (around 0.1% versus 0.15%; Bonferroni P = 0.0008). Cases were distinguished from controls with an estimated AUC of roughly 0.81 by random forest classifiers combining richness and V gene abundances. Significantly higher TCR repertoire richness was observed in CIN3+ cases than in controls across sequencing depths, whereas no difference in evenness was found. T-cell numbers per sample were unknown, so richness differences could reflect varying T-cell content rather than repertoire biology.

Every participant had a single incident cervical HPV16 infection, and prevalent HPV16 infections were excluded. Cervical HPV DNA was detected with MY09/MY11 PCR, and genotyping was done by dot-blot hybridization. Approximately 15 mL of heparinized blood were centrifuged, and the buffy coat was aliquoted, frozen at -30°C, then stored at -80°C. Genomic DNA was extracted from buffy coat specimens using QIAGEN kits. The sample taken for sequencing was blood buffy coat. The sequence was collected from a woman between 18 and 75 years old with a cervical HPV16 infection that either progressed to CIN3+ or cleared (not recorded which). This sequence uses TRBV19 and TRBJ2-1, with 10 middle bases fitting TRBD2. The CDR3 reads as follows: CASSIVGLAAPNEQFF. The CDR3 DNA, read in part, is TGTGCCAGTAGTATTGTCGGACTAGCGGCCCCTAATGAG.